This TCR beta chain was documented in a study of CD8 T cells in Susac syndrome. This clonotype appeared once. What it binds is unknown. Regarding the study as a whole: As the study acknowledged, the number of individuals in its TCR sequencing and HLA analysis was relatively small.

An amount of RNA that ranged from 0.5 to 1 ug was reverse transcribed with random hexamers. TCR beta CDR3 was amplified by immunoSEQ multiplex PCR. This amplification extended across 54 Vbeta and 13 Jbeta segments. Via MiXCR, TCRdb re-called the immunoSEQ multiplex PCR reads, giving one row per CDR3 protein. The data show about 140,000 distinct CDR3 sequences, 85% to 95% seen once. The CDR3 covers 19 residues. Germline-derived CDR1 and CDR2 are LGHNA and YNFKEQ. The ends lost 1 base at V and 0 bases at J; junction bases unmatched: 9. The V call is TRBV4-2, the J call TRBJ2-6, with 7 bases matching TRBD1. This clonotype originated in a human donor with Susac syndrome. Sequencing used CD4+ T cells from PBMCs. The CDR3 is CASSQAPGQQNSGANVLTF. DNA of the CDR3: TGTGCCAGCAGCCAAGCTCCGGGACAGCAAAACTCTGGGGCCAACGTCCTGACTTTC.